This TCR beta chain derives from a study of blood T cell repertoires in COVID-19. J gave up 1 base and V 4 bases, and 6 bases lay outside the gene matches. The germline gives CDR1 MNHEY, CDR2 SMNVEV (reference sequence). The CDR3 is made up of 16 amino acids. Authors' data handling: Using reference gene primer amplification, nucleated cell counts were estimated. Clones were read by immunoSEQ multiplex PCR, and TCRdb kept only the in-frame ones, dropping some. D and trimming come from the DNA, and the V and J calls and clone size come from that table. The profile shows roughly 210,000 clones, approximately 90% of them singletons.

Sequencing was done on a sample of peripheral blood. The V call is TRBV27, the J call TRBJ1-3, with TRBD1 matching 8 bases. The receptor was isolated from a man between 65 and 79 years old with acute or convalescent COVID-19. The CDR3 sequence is CASSSGQGRSGNTIYF. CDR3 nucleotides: TGTGCCAGCAGTTCAGGACAGGGAAGGTCTGGAAACACCATATATTTT.